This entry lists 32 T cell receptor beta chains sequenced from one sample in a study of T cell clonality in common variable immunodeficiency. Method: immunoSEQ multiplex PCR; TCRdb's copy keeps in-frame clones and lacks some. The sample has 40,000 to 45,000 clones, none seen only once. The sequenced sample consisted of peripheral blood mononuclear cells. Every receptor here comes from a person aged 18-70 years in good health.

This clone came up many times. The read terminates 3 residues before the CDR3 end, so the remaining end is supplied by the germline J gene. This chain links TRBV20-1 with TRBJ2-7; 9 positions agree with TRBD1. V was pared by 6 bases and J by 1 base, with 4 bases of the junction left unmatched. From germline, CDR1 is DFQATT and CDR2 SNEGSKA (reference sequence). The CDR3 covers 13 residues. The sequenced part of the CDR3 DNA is TGCAGTGCGACCGGGACAGGGTCCTACGAG. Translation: CSATGTGSYE. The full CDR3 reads CSATGTGSYEQYF.

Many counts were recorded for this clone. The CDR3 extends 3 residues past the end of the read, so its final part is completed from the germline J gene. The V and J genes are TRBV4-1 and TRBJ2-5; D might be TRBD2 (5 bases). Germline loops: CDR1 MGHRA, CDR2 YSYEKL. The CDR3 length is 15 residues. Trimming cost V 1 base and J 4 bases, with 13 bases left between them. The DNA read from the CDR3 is TGCGCCAGCAGCCAAGTGAACTCTGAGGGAGAGACC. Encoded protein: CASSQVNSEGET. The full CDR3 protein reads CASSQVNSEGETQYF.

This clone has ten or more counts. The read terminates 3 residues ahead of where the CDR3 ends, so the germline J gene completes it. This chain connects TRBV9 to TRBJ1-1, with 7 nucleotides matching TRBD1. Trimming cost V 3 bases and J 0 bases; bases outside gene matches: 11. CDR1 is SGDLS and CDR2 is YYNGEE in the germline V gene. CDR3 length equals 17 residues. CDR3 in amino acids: CASSADRETYLNTEAFF. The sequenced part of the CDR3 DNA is TGTGCCAGCAGCGCAGACAGGGAAACGTATTTGAACACTGAA.

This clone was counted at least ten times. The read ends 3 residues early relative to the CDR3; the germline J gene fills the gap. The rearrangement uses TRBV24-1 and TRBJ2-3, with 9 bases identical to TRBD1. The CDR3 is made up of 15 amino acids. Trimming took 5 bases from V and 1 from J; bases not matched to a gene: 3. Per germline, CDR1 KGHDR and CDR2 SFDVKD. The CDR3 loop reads CATSGRTGGTDTQYF. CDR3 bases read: TGTGCCACCAGTGGACGGACAGGGGGCACAGATACG.

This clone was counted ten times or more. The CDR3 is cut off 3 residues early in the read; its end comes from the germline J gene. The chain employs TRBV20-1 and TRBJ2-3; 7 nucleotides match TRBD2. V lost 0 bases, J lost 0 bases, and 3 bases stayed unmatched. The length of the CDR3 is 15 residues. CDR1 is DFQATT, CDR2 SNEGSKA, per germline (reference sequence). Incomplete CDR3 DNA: TGCAGTGCTAGAGATGCGGGAGAGAGCACAGATACG. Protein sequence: CSARDAGESTDT. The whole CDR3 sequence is CSARDAGESTDTQYF.

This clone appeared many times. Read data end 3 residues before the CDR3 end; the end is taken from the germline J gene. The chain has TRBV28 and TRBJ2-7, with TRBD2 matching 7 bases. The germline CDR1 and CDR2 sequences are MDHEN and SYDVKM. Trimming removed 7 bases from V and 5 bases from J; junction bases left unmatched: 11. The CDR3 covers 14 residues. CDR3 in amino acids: CASTVGGSVNEQYF. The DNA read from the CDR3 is TGTGCCAGCACCGTGGGGGGGAGTGTCAACGAG.

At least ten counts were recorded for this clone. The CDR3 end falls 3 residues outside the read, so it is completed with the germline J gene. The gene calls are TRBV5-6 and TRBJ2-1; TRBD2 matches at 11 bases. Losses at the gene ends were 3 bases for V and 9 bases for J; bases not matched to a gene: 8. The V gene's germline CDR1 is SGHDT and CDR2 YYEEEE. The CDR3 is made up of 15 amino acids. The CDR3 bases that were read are TGTGCCAGCAGCTACTTGGGGACTAGCGGAGGTGAG. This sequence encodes CASSYLGTSGGE. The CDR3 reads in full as CASSYLGTSGGEQFF. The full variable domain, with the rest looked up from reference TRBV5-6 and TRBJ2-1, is DAGVTQSPTHLIKTRGQQVTLRCSPKSGHDTVSWYQQALGQGPQFIFQYYEEEERQRGNFPDRFSGHQFPNYSSELNVNALLLGDSALYLCASSYLGTSGGEQFFGPGTRLTVL.

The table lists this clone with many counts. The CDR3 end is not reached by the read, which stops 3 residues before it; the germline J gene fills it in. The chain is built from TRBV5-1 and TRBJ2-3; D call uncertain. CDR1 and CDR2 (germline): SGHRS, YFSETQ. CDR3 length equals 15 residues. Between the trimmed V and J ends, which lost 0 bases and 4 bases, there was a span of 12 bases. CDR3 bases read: TGCGCCAGCAGCTTGGGAGGCTCCGCTCCAGATACG. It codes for CASSLGGSAPDT. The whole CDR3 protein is CASSLGGSAPDTQYF.

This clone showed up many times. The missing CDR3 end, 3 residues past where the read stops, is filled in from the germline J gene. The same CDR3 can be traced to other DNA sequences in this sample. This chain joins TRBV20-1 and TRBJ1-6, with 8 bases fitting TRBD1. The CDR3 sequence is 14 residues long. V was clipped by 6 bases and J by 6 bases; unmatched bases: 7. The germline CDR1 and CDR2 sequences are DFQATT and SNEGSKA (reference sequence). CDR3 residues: CSARTGIGNSPLHF. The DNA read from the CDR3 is TGCAGTGCCAGGACAGGGATTGGTAATTCACCC.

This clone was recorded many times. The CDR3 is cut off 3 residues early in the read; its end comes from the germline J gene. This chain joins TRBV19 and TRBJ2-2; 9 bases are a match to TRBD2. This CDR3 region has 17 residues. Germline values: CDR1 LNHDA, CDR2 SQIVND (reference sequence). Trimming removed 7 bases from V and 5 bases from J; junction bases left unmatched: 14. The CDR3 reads CASTHLAGGPETGELFF. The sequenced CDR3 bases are TGTGCCAGTACCCATCTTGCGGGAGGGCCTGAAACCGGGGAG.

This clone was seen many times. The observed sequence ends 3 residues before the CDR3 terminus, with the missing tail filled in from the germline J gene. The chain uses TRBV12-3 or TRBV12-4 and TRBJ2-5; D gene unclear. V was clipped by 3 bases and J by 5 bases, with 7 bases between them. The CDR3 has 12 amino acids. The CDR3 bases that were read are TGTGCCAGCAGTTTTGGCGGCGAGACC. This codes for CASSFGGET. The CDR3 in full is CASSFGGETQYF.

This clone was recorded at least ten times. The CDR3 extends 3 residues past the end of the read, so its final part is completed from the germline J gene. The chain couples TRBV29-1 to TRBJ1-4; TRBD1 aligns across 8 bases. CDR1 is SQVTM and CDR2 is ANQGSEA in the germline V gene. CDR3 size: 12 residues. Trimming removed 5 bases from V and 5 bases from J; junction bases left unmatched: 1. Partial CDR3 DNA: TGCAGCGTTCGACAGGGGAATGAAAAA. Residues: CSVRQGNEK. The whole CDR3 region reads CSVRQGNEKLFF. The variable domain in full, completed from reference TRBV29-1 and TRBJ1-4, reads SAVISQKPSRDICQRGTSLTIQCQVDSQVTMMFWYRQQPGQSLTLIATANQGSEATYESGFVIDKFPISRPNLTFSTLTVSNMSPEDSSIYLCSVRQGNEKLFFGSGTQLSVL.

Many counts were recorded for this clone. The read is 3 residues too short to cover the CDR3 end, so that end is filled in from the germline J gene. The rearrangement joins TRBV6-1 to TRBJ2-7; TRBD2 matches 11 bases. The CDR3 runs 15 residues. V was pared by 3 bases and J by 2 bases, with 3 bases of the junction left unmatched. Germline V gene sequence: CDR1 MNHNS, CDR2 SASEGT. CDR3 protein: CASSEEGLAAYEQYF. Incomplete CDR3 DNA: TGTGCCAGCAGTGAGGAGGGACTAGCGGCCTACGAG.

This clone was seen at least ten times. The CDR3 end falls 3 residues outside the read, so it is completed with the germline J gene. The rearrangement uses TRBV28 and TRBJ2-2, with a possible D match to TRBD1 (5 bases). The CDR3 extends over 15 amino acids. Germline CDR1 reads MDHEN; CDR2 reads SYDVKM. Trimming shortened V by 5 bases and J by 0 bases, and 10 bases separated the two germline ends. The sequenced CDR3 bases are TGTGCCAGCAGTGTAGGACAAACGAACACCGGGGAG. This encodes CASSVGQTNTGE. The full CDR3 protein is CASSVGQTNTGELFF. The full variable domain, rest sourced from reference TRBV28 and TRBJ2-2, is DVKVTQSSRYLVKRTGEKVFLECVQDMDHENMFWYRQDPGLGLRLIYFSYDVKMKEKGDIPEGYSVSREKKERFSLILESASTNQTSMYLCASSVGQTNTGELFFGEGSRLTVL.

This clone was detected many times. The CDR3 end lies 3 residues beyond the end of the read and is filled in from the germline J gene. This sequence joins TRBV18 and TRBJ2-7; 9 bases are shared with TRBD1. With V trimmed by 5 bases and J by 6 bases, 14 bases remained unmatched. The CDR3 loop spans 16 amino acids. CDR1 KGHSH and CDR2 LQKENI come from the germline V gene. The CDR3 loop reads CASSSITGQGSSEQYF. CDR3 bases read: TGTGCCAGCTCATCGATTACGGGACAGGGTTCGAGCGAG.

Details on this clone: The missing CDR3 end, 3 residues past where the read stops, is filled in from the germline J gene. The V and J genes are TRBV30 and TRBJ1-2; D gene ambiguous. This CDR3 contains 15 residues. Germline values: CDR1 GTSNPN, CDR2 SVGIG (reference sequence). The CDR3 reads CAWNSGLAAYNDYTF. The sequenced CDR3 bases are TGTGCCTGGAATAGTGGGCTAGCGGCCTACAATGAC.

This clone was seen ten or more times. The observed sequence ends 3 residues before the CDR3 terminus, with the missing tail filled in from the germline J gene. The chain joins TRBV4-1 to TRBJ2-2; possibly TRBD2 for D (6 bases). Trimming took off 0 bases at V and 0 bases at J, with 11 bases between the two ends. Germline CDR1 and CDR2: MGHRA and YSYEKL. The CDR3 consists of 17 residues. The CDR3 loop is CASSQDRGTANTGELFF. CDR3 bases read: TGCGCCAGCAGCCAAGACCGGGGGACTGCGAACACCGGGGAG.

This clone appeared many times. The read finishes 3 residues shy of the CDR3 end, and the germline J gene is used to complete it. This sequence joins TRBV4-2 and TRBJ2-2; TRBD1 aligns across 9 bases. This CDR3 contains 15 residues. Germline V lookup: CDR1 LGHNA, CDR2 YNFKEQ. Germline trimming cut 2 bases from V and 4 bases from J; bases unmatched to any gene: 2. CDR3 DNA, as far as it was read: TGTGCCAGCAGCCAACCGGGACAGGGCACCGGGGAG. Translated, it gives CASSQPGQGTGE. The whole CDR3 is CASSQPGQGTGELFF.

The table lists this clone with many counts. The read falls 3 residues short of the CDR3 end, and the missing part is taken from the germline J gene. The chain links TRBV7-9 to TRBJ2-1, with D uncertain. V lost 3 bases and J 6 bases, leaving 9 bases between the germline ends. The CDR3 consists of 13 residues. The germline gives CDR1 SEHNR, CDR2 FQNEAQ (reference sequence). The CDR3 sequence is CASSFDRGNEQFF. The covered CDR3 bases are TGTGCCAGCAGCTTCGACCGCGGCAATGAG.

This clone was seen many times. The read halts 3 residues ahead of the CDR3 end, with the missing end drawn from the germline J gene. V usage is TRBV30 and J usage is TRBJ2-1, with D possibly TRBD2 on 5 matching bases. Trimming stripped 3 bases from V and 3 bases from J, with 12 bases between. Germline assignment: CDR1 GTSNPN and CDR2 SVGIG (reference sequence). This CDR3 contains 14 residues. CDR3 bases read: TGTGCCTGGAGCGGCGCTAGCCTCTACAATGAG. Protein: CAWSGASLYNE. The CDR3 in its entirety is CAWSGASLYNEQFF.

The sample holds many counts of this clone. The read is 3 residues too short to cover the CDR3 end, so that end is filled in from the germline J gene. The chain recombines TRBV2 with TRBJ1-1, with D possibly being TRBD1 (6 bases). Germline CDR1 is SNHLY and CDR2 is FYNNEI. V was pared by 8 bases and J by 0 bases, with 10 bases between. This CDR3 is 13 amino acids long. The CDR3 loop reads CASWTVMNTEAFF. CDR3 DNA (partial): TGTGCCAGCTGGACAGTTATGAACACTGAA.

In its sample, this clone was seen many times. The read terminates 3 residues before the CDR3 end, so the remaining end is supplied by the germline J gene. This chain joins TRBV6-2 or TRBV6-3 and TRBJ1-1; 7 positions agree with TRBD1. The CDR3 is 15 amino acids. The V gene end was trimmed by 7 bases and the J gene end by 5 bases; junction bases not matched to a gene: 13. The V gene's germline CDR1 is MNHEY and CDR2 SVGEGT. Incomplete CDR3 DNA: TGTGCCAGCAACTCTAGACAGGGTGGCAGGACTGAA. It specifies CASNSRQGGRTE. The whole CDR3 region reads CASNSRQGGRTEAFF.

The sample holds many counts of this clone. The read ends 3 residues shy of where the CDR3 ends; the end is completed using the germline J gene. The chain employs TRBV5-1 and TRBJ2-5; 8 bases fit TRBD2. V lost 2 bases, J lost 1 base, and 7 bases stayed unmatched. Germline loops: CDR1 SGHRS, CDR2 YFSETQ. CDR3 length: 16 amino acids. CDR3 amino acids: CASSFVPAGAQETQYF. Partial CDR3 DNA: TGCGCCAGCAGCTTCGTTCCAGCGGGGGCCCAAGAGACC.

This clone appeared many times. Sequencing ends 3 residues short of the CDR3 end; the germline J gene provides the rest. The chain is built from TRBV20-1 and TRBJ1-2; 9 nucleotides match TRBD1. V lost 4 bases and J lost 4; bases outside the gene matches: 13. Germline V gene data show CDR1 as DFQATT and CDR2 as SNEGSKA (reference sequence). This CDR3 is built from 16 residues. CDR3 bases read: TGCAGTGCTACCTCCGGGACAGGGCACACAGCCTATGGC. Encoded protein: CSATSGTGHTAYG. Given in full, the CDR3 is CSATSGTGHTAYGYTF.

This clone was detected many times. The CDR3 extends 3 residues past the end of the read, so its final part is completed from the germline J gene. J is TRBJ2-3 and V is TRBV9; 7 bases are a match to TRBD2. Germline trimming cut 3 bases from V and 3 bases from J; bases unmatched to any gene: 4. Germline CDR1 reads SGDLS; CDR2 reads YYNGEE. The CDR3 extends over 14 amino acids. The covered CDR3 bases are TGTGCCAGCAGCGACTTCGGGGGGACAGATACG. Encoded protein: CASSDFGGTDT. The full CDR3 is CASSDFGGTDTQYF.

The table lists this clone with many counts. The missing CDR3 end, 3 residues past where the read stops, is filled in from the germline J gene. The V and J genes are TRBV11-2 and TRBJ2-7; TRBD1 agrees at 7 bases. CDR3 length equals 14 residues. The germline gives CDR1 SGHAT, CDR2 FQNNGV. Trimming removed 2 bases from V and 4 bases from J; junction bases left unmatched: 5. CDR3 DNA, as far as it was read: TGTGCCAGCAGCTTAATCGGCAGGGGGTACGAG. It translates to CASSLIGRGYE. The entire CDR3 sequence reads CASSLIGRGYEQYF.

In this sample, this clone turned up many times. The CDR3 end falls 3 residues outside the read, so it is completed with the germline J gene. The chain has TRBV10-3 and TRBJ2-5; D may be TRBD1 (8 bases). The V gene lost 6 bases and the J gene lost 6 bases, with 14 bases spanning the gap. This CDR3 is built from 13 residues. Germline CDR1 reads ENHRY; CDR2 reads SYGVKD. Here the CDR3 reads CAIRDREGKTQYF. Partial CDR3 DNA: TGTGCCATCAGGGACAGGGAGGGGAAGACC.

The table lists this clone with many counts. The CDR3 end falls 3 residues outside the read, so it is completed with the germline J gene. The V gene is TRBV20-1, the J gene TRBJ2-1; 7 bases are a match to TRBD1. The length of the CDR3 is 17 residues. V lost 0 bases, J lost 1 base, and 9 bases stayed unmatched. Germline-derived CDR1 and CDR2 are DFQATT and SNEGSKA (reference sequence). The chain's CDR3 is CSARDKGAGASYNEQFF. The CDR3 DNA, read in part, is TGCAGTGCTAGAGACAAGGGGGCAGGGGCTTCCTACAATGAG.

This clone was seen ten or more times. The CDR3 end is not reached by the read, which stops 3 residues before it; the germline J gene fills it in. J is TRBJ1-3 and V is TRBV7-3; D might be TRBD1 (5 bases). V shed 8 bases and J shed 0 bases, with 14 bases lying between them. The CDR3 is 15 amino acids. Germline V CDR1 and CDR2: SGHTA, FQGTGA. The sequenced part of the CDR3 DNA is TGTGCCAGCCCAAGAACGGGGGACTCTGGAAACACC. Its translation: CASPRTGDSGNT. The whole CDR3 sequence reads CASPRTGDSGNTIYF. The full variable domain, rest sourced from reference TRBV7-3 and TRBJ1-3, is GAGVSQTPSNKVTEKGKYVELRCDPISGHTALYWYRQSLGQGPEFLIYFQGTGAADDSGLPNDRFFAVRPEGSVSTLKIQRTERGDSAVYLCASPRTGDSGNTIYFGEGSWLTVV.

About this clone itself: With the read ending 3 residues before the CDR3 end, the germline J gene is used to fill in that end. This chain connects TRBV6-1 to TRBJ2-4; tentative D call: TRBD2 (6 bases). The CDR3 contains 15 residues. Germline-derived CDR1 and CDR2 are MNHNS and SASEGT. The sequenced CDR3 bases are TGTGCCAGCAGTGAAGCGGGGGGAATTCGGTATGGT. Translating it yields CASSEAGGIRYG. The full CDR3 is CASSEAGGIRYGQYF.

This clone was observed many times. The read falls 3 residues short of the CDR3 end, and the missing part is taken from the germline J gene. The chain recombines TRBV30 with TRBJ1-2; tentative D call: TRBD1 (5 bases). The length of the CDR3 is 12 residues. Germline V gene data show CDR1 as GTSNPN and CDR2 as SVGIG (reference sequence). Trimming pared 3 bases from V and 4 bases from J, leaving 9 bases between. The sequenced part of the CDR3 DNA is TGTGCCTGGAGCAGGGAGGGCTATGGC. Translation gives CAWSREGYG. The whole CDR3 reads CAWSREGYGYTF.

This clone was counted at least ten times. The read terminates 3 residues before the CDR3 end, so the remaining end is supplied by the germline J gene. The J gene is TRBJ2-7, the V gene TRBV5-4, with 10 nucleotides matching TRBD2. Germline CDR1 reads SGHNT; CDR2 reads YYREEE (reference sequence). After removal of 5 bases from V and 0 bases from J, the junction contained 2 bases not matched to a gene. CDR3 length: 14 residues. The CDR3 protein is CASRLAGDSYEQYF. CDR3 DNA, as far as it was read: TGTGCCAGCAGGCTAGCGGGAGACTCCTACGAG.